The clone carrying this T cell receptor (beta chain) was detected only a few times. The data derive from a study of blood T cell repertoires in COVID-19. The CDR3 contains 16 residues. Germline V CDR1 and CDR2: LNHDA, SQIVND (reference sequence). V gave up 5 bases and J gave up 1 base; unmatched junction bases: 6. Sequencing was performed with immunoSEQ multiplex PCR; in TCRdb, only in-frame clones are kept and a portion is missing. The table includes approximately 13,000 clones, under 90% detected once. The rearrangement uses TRBV19 and TRBJ2-2; 8 bases are shared with TRBD1. The sample taken for sequencing was peripheral blood. This receptor was identified in a woman aged 60-75 years with acute or convalescent COVID-19. The CDR3 region has the DNA TGTGCCAGTAGTCGTTGGGGACAGGTGAACACCGGGGAGCTGTTTTTT. Its protein product is CASSRWGQVNTGELFF.